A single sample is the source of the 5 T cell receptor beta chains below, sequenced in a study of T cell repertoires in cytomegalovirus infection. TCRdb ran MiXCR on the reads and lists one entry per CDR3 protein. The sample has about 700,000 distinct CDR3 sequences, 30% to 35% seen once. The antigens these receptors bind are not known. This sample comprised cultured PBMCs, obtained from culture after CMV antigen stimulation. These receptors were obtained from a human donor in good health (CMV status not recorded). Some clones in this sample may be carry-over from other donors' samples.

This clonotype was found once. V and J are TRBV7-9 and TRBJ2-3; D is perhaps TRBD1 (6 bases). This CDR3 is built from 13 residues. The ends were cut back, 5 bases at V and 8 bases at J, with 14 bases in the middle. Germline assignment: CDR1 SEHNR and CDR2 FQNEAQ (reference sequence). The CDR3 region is CASSPHGTLTQYF. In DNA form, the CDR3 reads TGTGCCAGCAGCCCGCACGGGACACTTACGCAGTATTTT.

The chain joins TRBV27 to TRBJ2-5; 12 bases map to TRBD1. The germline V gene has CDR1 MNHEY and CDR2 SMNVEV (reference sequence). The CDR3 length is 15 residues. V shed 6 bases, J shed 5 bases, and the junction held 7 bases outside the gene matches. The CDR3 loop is CASSPGTGGLETQYF. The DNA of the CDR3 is TGTGCCAGCAGCCCCGGGACAGGGGGCTTGGAGACCCAGTACTTC.

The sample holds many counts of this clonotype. The CDR3 region has the DNA TGTGCCAGTAGTAATGGAGTCTCTGGAAACACCATATATTTT. It specifies CASSNGVSGNTIYF. This chain links TRBV19 with TRBJ1-3; D is undetermined. The CDR3 is made up of 14 amino acids. Trimming removed 4 bases at V and 0 bases at J, with 7 bases between. From germline, CDR1 is LNHDA and CDR2 SQIVND (reference sequence).

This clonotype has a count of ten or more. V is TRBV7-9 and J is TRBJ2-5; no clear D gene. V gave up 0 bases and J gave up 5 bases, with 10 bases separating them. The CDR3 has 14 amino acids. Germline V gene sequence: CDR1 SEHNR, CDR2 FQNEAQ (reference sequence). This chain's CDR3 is CASSLALGVETQYF. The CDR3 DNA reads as TGTGCCAGCAGCTTAGCGCTGGGTGTGGAGACCCAGTACTTC.

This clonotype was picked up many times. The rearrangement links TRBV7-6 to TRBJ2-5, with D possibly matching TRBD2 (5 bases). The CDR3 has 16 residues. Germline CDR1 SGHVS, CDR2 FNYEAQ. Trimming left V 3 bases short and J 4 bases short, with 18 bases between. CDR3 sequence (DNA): TGTGCCAGCAGCTTTTCTACGGCGGCGGGTGGAGAGACCCAGTACTTC. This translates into CASSFSTAAGGETQYF. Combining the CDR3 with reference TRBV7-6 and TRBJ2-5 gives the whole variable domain GAGVSQSPRYKVTKRGQDVALRCDPISGHVSLYWYRQALGQGPEFLTYFNYEAQQDKSGLPNDRFSAERPEGSISTLTIQRTEQRDSAMYRCASSFSTAAGGETQYFGPGTRLLVL.